This passage covers 13 T cell receptor beta chains from one sample sequenced in a study of cytomegalovirus exposure and HLA in healthy donors. PCR used 60 Vbeta primers and 13 Jbeta primers. Repertoires were generated with immunoSEQ multiplex PCR, while TCRdb's copy carries only in-frame clones and drops some. Of around 150,000 clones in the sample, 82% were seen once. The sequencing input was PBMCs. The source is a man aged 50-59 years in good health and CMV-seropositive.

Comment on this clone: The same CDR3 can be traced to other DNA sequences in this sample. The chain is built from TRBV2 and TRBJ1-2; perhaps TRBD1 as D (5 bases). Germline-derived CDR1 and CDR2 are SNHLY and FYNNEI. CDR3 length equals 13 residues. The V end was cut by 0 bases, the J end by 8 bases, with 10 bases between. In DNA, the CDR3 is TGTGCCAGCAGTGAAGCGACGGGGGTCGGCTACACCTTC. As protein: CASSEATGVGYTF.

This rearrangement joins TRBV5-6 to TRBJ2-7, with unresolved D. CDR1 and CDR2 (germline): SGHDT, YYEEEE. V dropped 0 bases and J dropped 4 bases, with 8 bases sitting between them. This CDR3 spans 13 amino acids. CDR3 protein: CASSLAVEYEQYF. The CDR3, as DNA: TGTGCCAGCAGCTTGGCCGTAGAATACGAGCAGTACTTC.

V and J are TRBV5-8 and TRBJ1-4; TRBD1 matches 12 bases. The V gene's germline CDR1 is SGHTS and CDR2 YDEGEE. The CDR3 extends over 15 amino acids. J gave up 10 bases and V 3 bases, and 7 bases lay outside the gene matches. The CDR3 DNA is TGTGCCAGCAGCTCAAGGGACAGGGGGCGTCTAAAACTGTTTTTT. This codes for CASSSRDRGRLKLFF.

The chain has TRBV4-1 and TRBJ2-1, with TRBD1 identical over 8 bases. This CDR3 is built from 15 residues. J gave up 8 bases and V 0 bases, and 6 bases lay outside the gene matches. The V gene's germline CDR1 is MGHRA and CDR2 YSYEKL. The CDR3 DNA is TGCGCCAGCAGCCAAGACAGGGGGCCCTGGGATGAGCAGTTCTTC. Protein product: CASSQDRGPWDEQFF.

This clone occurred once. This sequence joins TRBV13 and TRBJ2-6; no clear D gene. CDR3 size: 14 residues. Trimming stripped 5 bases from V and 3 bases from J, with 8 bases between. Germline-derived CDR1 and CDR2 are PRHDT and FYEKMQ (reference sequence). In nucleotides, the CDR3 is TGTGCCAGCAGCCGCCTAGGTGGGGCCAACGTCCTGACTTTC. It codes for CASSRLGGANVLTF.

This clone has a handful of counts. J is TRBJ1-5 and V is TRBV27, with D possibly TRBD1 on 5 matching bases. Trimming removed 2 bases at V and 0 bases at J, with 11 bases between. The germline CDR1 and CDR2 sequences are MNHEY and SMNVEV (reference sequence). The CDR3 has 16 residues. The CDR3 DNA is TGTGCCAGCAGTTTAACAGGAGACCATAGCAATCAGCCCCAGCATTTT. Translation: CASSLTGDHSNQPQHF.

V gene TRBV28 combines with J gene TRBJ1-1; maybe TRBD1 (5 bases). Germline CDR1 and CDR2: MDHEN and SYDVKM. V dropped 4 bases and J dropped 2 bases, with 14 bases sitting between them. This CDR3 region has 15 residues. Here the CDR3 DNA reads TGTGCCAGCAGTTCAGGGTCGGCTATTAACACTGAAGCTTTCTTT. This gives the protein CASSSGSAINTEAFF.

This clone was detected a few times. The chain has TRBV30 and TRBJ2-3, with 7 bases fitting TRBD2. This CDR3 is 15 amino acids long. The V segment lost 5 bases and the J segment 3 bases; nucleotides outside the gene matches: 11. Germline V gene sequence: CDR1 GTSNPN, CDR2 SVGIG (reference sequence). CDR3 bases: TGTGCCTGGGGTCTACGCGGGAGAAGGACAGATACGCAGTATTTT. Translated: CAWGLRGRRTDTQYF. Full variable domain (outside the CDR3, taken from reference TRBV30 and TRBJ2-3): SQTIHQWPATLVQPVGSPLSLECTVEGTSNPNLYWYRQAAGRGLQLLFYSVGIGQISSEVPQNLSASRPQDRQFILSSKKLLLSDSGFYLCAWGLRGRRTDTQYFGPGTRLTVL.

J is TRBJ1-2 and V is TRBV15, with D unclear. V lost 3 bases and J 0 bases, leaving 20 bases between the germline ends. Germline-derived CDR1 and CDR2 are LNHNV and YYDKDF (reference sequence). CDR3 size: 18 residues. The chain's CDR3 is CATSSIRGRYRANYGYTF. The CDR3 region has the DNA TGTGCCACCAGCAGTATCCGAGGCCGGTATCGGGCTAACTATGGCTACACCTTC.

The chain couples TRBV4-2 to TRBJ2-2, with 8 bases lining up with TRBD2. Germline-derived CDR1 and CDR2 are LGHNA and YNFKEQ. The CDR3 is 18 amino acids. V shed 0 bases, J shed 5 bases, and the junction held 11 bases outside the gene matches. CDR3 sequence: CASSQDTGGGRGTGELFF. The CDR3 coding sequence is TGTGCCAGCAGCCAAGATACCGGCGGGGGGCGGGGGACCGGGGAGCTGTTTTTT.

The V call is TRBV15, the J call TRBJ1-4; D perhaps matches TRBD1 (6 bases). The CDR3 has 17 residues. Trimming cost V 3 bases and J 5 bases, with 19 bases left between them. The germline gives CDR1 LNHNV, CDR2 YYDKDF (reference sequence). CDR3: CATSRGPGGRENEKLFF. The CDR3 DNA reads as TGTGCCACCAGCAGGGGACCGGGGGGCCGGGAAAATGAAAAACTGTTTTTT.

V gene TRBV28 combines with J gene TRBJ1-2; TRBD1 aligns across 8 bases. CDR3 length: 15 amino acids. Germline CDR1 reads MDHEN; CDR2 reads SYDVKM. The V gene end was trimmed by 3 bases and the J gene end by 8 bases; junction bases not matched to a gene: 11. The CDR3 DNA reads as TGTGCCAGCAGTTTGAGCCAGGGGGCAGTGCGGGGCTACACCTTC. It is translated as CASSLSQGAVRGYTF.

This clone was found a few times. The gene calls are TRBV6-1 and TRBJ2-7; TRBD1 agrees at 9 bases. This CDR3 comprises 14 residues. From germline, CDR1 is MNHNS and CDR2 SASEGT. Trimming cost V 2 bases and J 7 bases; bases outside gene matches: 6. The CDR3 DNA reads as TGTGCCAGCAGTGAAACAGGGGGCGCGGGTGAGCAGTACTTC. Amino acids: CASSETGGAGEQYF.